A single sample gave rise to the 25 T cell receptor beta chains below, sequenced in a study of human T cells and chemical hapten exposure. The time point is: healthy volunteer bleed at 6 weeks. Unfractionated whole blood served as the source for total RNA extraction. A single record per CDR3 protein comes from TCRdb applying MiXCR to the RACE reads. The profile shows about 34,000 distinct CDR3 sequences, roughly 5% of them singletons. The sample was whole blood. These receptors were obtained from a human donor in good health. Some clones in this sample may be carry-over from other donors' samples.

This clonotype is labeled as medium-sized. The rearrangement links TRBV7-2 to TRBJ2-3, with 8 bases aligning to TRBD1. The CDR3 is 15 residues long. The V gene's germline CDR1 is SGHTA and CDR2 FQGNSA. Germline trimming cut 5 bases from V and 3 bases from J; bases unmatched to any gene: 7. The CDR3 nucleotides are TGTGCCAGCAGCATGGACAGGGAGTCAACAGATACGCAGTATTTT. This codes for CASSMDRESTDTQYF.

The chain is built from TRBV20-1 and TRBJ1-5; the D is unclear. This CDR3 region has 18 residues. The V gene lost 0 bases and the J gene lost 3 bases, with 21 bases spanning the gap. CDR1 and CDR2 from the germline V gene are DFQATT and SNEGSKA (reference sequence). CDR3: CSARDSDQTYPSNQPQHF. CDR3 DNA sequence: TGCAGTGCTAGAGATTCGGACCAAACCTACCCTTCCAATCAGCCCCAGCATTTT.

This clonotype was detected ten times or more. The chain links TRBV7-2 to TRBJ2-6, with TRBD2 matching over 10 bases. CDR1 SGHTA and CDR2 FQGNSA come from the germline V gene. The CDR3 runs to 18 residues. J lost 0 bases, V lost 1 base, and 3 bases had no gene match. DNA for the CDR3: TGTGCCAGCAGCTTAGTACTAGCGGGGATCTCTGGGGCCAACGTCCTGACTTTC. This sequence encodes CASSLVLAGISGANVLTF.

This clonotype was detected ten times or more. An end of the junction does not agree with germline; a read error may underlie this. This rearrangement joins TRBV7-2 to TRBJ2-3; 8 bases are shared with TRBD2. CDR3 length: 13 amino acids. The V gene's germline CDR1 is SGHTA and CDR2 FQGNSA. In nucleotides, the CDR3 is TGCGCTGAGGGCAGCGGGAGTGTTGATACGCAGTATTTT. Its protein product is CAEGSGSVDTQYF.

This clonotype was counted many times. V gene TRBV3-1 combines with J gene TRBJ1-1; 8 bases align to TRBD1. Per the germline V gene, CDR1 is LGHDT and CDR2 is YNNKEL (reference sequence). The CDR3 is made up of 14 amino acids. J gave up 4 bases and V 5 bases, and 6 bases lay outside the gene matches. The chain's CDR3 is CASSLRDRRTEAFF. DNA of the CDR3: TGTGCCAGCAGCTTGAGGGACAGGCGCACTGAAGCTTTCTTT.

This clonotype was recorded many times. This chain uses TRBV7-2 with TRBJ2-3, with unresolved D. V lost 3 bases, J lost 1 base, and 8 bases lay in between. Germline V CDR1 and CDR2: SGHTA, FQGNSA. This CDR3 spans 14 amino acids. CDR3 region: CASSFSRGTDTQYF. As DNA, the CDR3 is TGTGCCAGCAGCTTCAGCCGGGGCACAGATACGCAGTATTTT.

This clonotype occurred many times. The chain links TRBV18 to TRBJ1-6; D is unclear. V dropped 2 bases and J dropped 4 bases, with 9 bases sitting between them. This CDR3 has 15 amino acids. Germline CDR1 and CDR2: KGHSH and LQKENI. The CDR3 region has the DNA TGTGCCAGCTCACCAGGGTCCCGATATAATTCACCCCTCCACTTT. Its protein product is CASSPGSRYNSPLHF. The entire variable domain, with the rest obtained from reference TRBV18 and TRBJ1-6, is as follows: NAGVMQNPRHLVRRRGQEARLRCSPMKGHSHVYWYRQLPEEGLKFMVYLQKENIIDESGMPKERFSAEFPKEGPSILRIQQVVRGDSAAYFCASSPGSRYNSPLHFGNGTRLTVT.

The sample holds many counts of this clonotype. The V gene is TRBV20-1, the J gene TRBJ2-6; D call uncertain. Germline CDR1 and CDR2: DFQATT and SNEGSKA (reference sequence). The CDR3 spans 14 residues. Deletions cut 0 bases from V and 4 bases from J, with 7 bases between. The CDR3 region has the DNA TGCAGTGCTAGAGATTTCCTCGGGGCCAACGTCCTGACTTTC. This gives the protein CSARDFLGANVLTF.

This clonotype was seen at least ten times. V and J are TRBV4-1 and TRBJ1-1; 7 bases match TRBD1. The V gene end was trimmed by 2 bases and the J gene end by 1 base; junction bases not matched to a gene: 7. CDR3 size: 16 residues. Germline V lookup: CDR1 MGHRA, CDR2 YSYEKL. The CDR3 is CASSQRRGQRNTEAFF. The DNA of the CDR3 is TGCGCCAGCAGCCAAAGGAGGGGGCAGCGGAACACTGAAGCTTTCTTT.

This clonotype appeared many times. The rearrangement joins TRBV3-1 to TRBJ2-3, with 8 bases that match TRBD2. Germline assignment: CDR1 LGHDT and CDR2 YNNKEL (reference sequence). V gave up 7 bases and J gave up 0 bases; unmatched junction bases: 9. This CDR3 is 16 amino acids long. CDR3 coding DNA: TGTGCCAGCAACGGGAGAGTAGCGGGGAGCACAGATACGCAGTATTTT. It specifies CASNGRVAGSTDTQYF.

Worth noting for this clonotype: Being one base from a much bigger clone, this may be a read error. This chain joins TRBV4-1 and TRBJ2-4; 7 positions match TRBD1. The CDR3 consists of 16 residues. The germline CDR1 and CDR2 sequences are MGHRA and YSYEKL. The CDR3 region is CVSSRGKGAPKNIQYF. The CDR3 DNA reads TGCGTCAGCAGCCGCGGTAAGGGGGCCCCGAAAAACATTCAGTACTTC.

This clonotype has ten or more counts. The rearrangement joins TRBV5-4 to TRBJ2-1; 10 bases map to TRBD1. V lost 4 bases and J lost 3; bases outside the gene matches: 4. From germline, CDR1 is SGHNT and CDR2 YYREEE (reference sequence). The CDR3 has 15 residues. CDR3 region: CASSMGQGFYNEQFF. Here the CDR3 DNA reads TGTGCCAGCAGCATGGGACAGGGGTTCTACAATGAGCAGTTCTTC.

The chain combines TRBV6-6 with TRBJ2-7, with 8 bases aligning to TRBD2. The ends lost 0 bases at V and 6 bases at J; junction bases unmatched: 7. Looked up from germline, CDR1 is MNHNY and CDR2 is SVGAGI (reference sequence). The length of the CDR3 is 15 residues. In DNA form, the CDR3 reads TGTGCCAGCAGTTACTCGCAAAGCGGGAGCACCGAGCAGTACTTC. It encodes CASSYSQSGSTEQYF.

Ten or more counts support this clonotype. The chain is built from TRBV5-8 and TRBJ2-5; 8 bases match TRBD1. V was clipped by 4 bases and J by 10 bases; unmatched bases: 12. CDR3 size: 14 residues. Germline V gene lookup returns CDR1 SGHTS and CDR2 YDEGEE. The CDR3 DNA reads TGTGCCAGCAGCGGAAGACAGGGGCGAGGGAGCCAGTACTTC. Translation gives CASSGRQGRGSQYF.

There are many counts of this clonotype. The chain carries TRBV6-1 and TRBJ2-7; 12 nucleotides align to TRBD2. V lost 6 bases, J lost 3 bases, and 9 bases stayed unmatched. There are 16 residues in the CDR3. The V gene's germline CDR1 is MNHNS and CDR2 SASEGT. CDR3 loop: CASRESTSGGGYEQYF. As DNA, the CDR3 is TGTGCCAGCAGAGAATCGACTAGCGGGGGAGGCTACGAGCAGTACTTC.

This chain joins TRBV12-3 or TRBV12-4 and TRBJ1-5; D remains ambiguous. Trimming took off 1 base at V and 5 bases at J, with 9 bases between the two ends. This CDR3 comprises 14 residues. CDR3 sequence: CASSLVGQDQPQHF. The CDR3 DNA reads TGTGCCAGCAGTTTAGTGGGTCAGGATCAGCCCCAGCATTTT.

In its sample, this clonotype was seen many times. This chain links TRBV7-9 with TRBJ1-1, with 8 bases matching TRBD1. Germline CDR1 SEHNR, CDR2 FQNEAQ (reference sequence). There are 13 residues in the CDR3. V gave up 3 bases and J gave up 11 bases; unmatched junction bases: 8. CDR3 sequence: CASSFAGQGLAFF. Here the CDR3 DNA reads TGTGCCAGCAGCTTCGCCGGACAGGGTCTGGCTTTCTTT.

The CDR3 loop is CSVRTDPNTEAFF. The CDR3, as DNA: TGCAGCGTTAGGACAGACCCAAACACTGAAGCTTTCTTT. The rearrangement uses TRBV29-1 and TRBJ1-1, with a possible D match to TRBD1 (6 bases). From germline, CDR1 is SQVTM and CDR2 ANQGSEA. V shed 5 bases and J shed 2 bases, with 12 bases lying between them. This CDR3 is 13 amino acids long.

In this sample, this clonotype turned up a few times. The chain couples TRBV20-1 to TRBJ1-3, with D unclear. CDR1 and CDR2 from the germline V gene are DFQATT and SNEGSKA (reference sequence). The CDR3 runs 13 residues. The V and J ends lost 6 bases and 1 base respectively, with 10 bases between them. CDR3 protein: CSALPPSGNTIYF. The CDR3 coding sequence is TGCAGTGCCCTCCCCCCTTCTGGAAACACCATATATTTT.

There are many counts of this clonotype. The rearrangement links TRBV7-2 to TRBJ2-3, with 12 bases aligning to TRBD2. The CDR3 length is 18 residues. The germline gives CDR1 SGHTA, CDR2 FQGNSA. J lost 2 bases, V lost 1 base, and 7 bases had no gene match. The CDR3 region has the DNA TGTGCCAGCAGCTTAGTTGGGCTAGCGGGGGGGTACACAGATACGCAGTATTTT. As protein: CASSLVGLAGGYTDTQYF. The full variable domain, with the rest looked up from reference TRBV7-2 and TRBJ2-3, is GAGVSQSPSNKVTEKGKDVELRCDPISGHTALYWYRQSLGQGLEFLIYFQGNSAPDKSGLPSDRFSAERTGGSVSTLTIQRTQQEDSAVYLCASSLVGLAGGYTDTQYFGPGTRLTVL.

This clonotype was seen at least ten times. V and J are TRBV7-8 and TRBJ2-7; no clear D. CDR1 is SGHVS and CDR2 is FQNEAQ in the germline V gene. Between the trimmed V and J ends, which lost 5 bases and 3 bases, there was a span of 5 bases. This CDR3 is built from 11 residues. The CDR3 DNA reads TGTGCCAGCAGCCCCGACTACGAGCAGTACTTC. This translates into CASSPDYEQYF. The whole variable domain, filled in from reference TRBV7-8 and TRBJ2-7, reads GAGVSQSPRYKVAKRGQDVALRCDPISGHVSLFWYQQALGQGPEFLTYFQNEAQLDKSGLPSDRFFAERPEGSVSTLKIQRTQQEDSAVYLCASSPDYEQYFGPGTRLTVT.

This clonotype showed up just a few times. The V gene is TRBV30, the J gene TRBJ2-4, with unresolved D. V shed 5 bases and J shed 9 bases, with 11 bases lying between them. This CDR3 is built from 11 residues. The germline V gene has CDR1 GTSNPN and CDR2 SVGIG (reference sequence). The CDR3 loop reads CAWGMVGIQYF. The CDR3 nucleotides are TGTGCCTGGGGAATGGTGGGCATTCAGTACTTC.

This clonotype has ten or more counts. This chain joins TRBV10-2 and TRBJ2-6, with 12 nucleotides matching TRBD2. CDR1 is WSHSY and CDR2 is SAAADI in the germline V gene. This CDR3 has 16 amino acids. V lost 8 bases to trimming and J lost 2 bases; unmatched junction nucleotides: 4. CDR3 nucleotide sequence: TGCGCCAGCGGCTCTAGCGGGGGGGCTGGGGCCAACGTCCTGACTTTC. Translating gives CASGSSGGAGANVLTF.

This clonotype was counted ten times or more. The chain combines TRBV2 with TRBJ2-6, with D perhaps TRBD1 (6 bases). Germline V lookup: CDR1 SNHLY, CDR2 FYNNEI. The CDR3 loop spans 15 amino acids. V was clipped by 4 bases and J by 4 bases, with 11 bases between them. For the CDR3, the DNA is TGTGCCAGCAGTGTACAGGGCCCCGGGGCCAACGTCCTGACTTTC. Translating it yields CASSVQGPGANVLTF.

In the case of this clonotype: The junction departs from germline at one end; a sequencing error may be responsible. CDR3 nucleotide sequence: TGTGCCAGCAGGGAATATAGGACTAGCGGGGGCCCGCTCGCTTTT. This encodes CASREYRTSGGPLAF. The chain joins TRBV2 to TRBJ2-3, with 13 bases matching TRBD2. This CDR3 region has 15 residues. CDR1 is SNHLY and CDR2 is FYNNEI in the germline V gene.